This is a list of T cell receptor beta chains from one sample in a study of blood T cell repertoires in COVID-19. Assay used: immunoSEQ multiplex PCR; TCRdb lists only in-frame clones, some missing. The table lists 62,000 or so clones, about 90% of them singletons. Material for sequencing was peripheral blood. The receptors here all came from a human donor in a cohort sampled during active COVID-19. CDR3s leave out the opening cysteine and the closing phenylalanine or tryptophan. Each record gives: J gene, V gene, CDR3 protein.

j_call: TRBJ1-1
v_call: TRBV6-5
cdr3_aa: ASRTTLNTEAF

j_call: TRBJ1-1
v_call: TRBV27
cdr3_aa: ASYPYGARGTEAF

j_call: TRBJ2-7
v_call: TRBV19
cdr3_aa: ASRLNRDMRYEQY

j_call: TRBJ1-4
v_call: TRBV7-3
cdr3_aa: ASSELGTGEKLF

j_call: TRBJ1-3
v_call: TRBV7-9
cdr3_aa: ASSLRDINTIY

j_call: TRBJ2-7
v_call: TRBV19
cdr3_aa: ASMRTSSSYEQY

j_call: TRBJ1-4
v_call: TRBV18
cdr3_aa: ASSREEKLF

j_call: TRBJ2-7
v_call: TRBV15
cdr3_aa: ATSRTGTGHLGQY

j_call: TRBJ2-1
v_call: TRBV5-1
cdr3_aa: ASSPSGGYNEQF

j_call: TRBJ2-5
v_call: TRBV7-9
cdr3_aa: ASSLGVGTAETQY

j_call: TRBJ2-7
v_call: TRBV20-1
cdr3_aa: SASPGKRQQY

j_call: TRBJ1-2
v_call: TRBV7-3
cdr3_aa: ASSHGGTGAEYGYT

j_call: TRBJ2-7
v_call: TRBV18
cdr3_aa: ASSPGQLGEQY

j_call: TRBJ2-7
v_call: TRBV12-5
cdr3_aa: ASGLSAGPTGEQY

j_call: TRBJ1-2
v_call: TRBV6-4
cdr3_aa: ASRKQGTDPSYGYT

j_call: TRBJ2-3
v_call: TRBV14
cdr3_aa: ASSSQLGGDTQY

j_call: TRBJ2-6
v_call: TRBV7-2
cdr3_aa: ASTLTGVGANVLT

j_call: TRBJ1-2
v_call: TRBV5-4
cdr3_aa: ASNRDRDQLSNYGYT

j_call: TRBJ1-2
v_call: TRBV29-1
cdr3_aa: SVGGQLNYGYT

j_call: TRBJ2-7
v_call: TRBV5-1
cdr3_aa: ASSPPDRVYEQY

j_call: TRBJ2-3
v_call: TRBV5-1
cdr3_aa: ASSGGTGLQTQY

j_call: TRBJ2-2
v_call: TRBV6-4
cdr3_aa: ASSSSTHGNGELF

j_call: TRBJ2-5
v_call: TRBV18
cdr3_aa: ASSPTAPGQAEETQY

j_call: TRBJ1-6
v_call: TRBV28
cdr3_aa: ASSLYPGPLH

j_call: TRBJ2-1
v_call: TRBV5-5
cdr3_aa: ASSGIAASYNEQF

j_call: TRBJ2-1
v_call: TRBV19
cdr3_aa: ASSARPGLSSYNEQF

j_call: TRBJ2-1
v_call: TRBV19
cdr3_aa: ASGTIGGYNEQF

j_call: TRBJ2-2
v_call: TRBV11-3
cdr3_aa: ASSLVAGVNTGELF

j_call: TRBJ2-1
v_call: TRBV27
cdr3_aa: ASSLGDVTHNEQF

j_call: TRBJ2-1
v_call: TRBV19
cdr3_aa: ASRLAGGPYNEQF

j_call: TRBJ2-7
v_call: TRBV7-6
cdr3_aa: ASSLATGVGEQY

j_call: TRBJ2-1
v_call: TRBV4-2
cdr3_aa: ASSPEAVIRLPAGHSYNEQF

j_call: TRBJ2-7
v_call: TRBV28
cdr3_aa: ASSVGKTSALQY

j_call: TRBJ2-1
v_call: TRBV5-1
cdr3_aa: ASSLGSGPYNEQF

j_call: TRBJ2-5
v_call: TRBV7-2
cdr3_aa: ASSLAPTKETQY

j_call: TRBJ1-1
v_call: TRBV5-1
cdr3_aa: ASSLLVTGSNTEAF

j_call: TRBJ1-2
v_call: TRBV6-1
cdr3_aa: ASSEGTGSNYGYT

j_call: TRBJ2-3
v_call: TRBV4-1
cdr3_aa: ASSQEGGGPATDTQY

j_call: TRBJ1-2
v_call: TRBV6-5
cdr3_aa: ASRQDRGRFGYT

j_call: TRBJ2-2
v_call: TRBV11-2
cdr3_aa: ASSLRLAGEIQAGELF

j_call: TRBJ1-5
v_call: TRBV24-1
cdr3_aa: ATSDNRVGNQPQH

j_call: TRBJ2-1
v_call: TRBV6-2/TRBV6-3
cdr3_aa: ASSSLIGGASF

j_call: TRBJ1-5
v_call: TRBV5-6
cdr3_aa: ASSFRGVRSNQPQH

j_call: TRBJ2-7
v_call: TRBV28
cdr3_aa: ASSLAGGTYEQY

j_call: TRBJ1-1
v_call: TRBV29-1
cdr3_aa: SVVYSNLNTEAF

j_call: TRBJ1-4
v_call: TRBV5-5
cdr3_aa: ASSPGRGDEKLF

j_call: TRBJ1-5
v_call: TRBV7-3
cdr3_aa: ASSPDRNQPQH